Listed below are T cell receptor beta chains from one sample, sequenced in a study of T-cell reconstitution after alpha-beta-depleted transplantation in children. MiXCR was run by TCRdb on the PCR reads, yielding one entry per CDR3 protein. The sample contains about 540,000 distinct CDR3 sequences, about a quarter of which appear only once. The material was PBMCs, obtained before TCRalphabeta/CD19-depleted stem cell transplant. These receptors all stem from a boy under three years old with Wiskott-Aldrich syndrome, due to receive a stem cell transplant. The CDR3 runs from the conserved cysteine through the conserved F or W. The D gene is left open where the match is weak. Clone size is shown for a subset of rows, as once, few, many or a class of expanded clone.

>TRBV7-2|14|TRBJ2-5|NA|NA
CASSPGSPGETQYF
TGTGCCAGCAGCCCCGGTTCGCCGGGGGAGACCCAGTACTTC
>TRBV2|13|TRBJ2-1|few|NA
CASSVLLGSEQFF
TGTGCCAGCAGTGTTTTATTGGGTAGTGAGCAGTTCTTC
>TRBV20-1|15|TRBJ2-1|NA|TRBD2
CSASLAGRSYNEQFF
TGCAGTGCTAGTTTAGCGGGCCGCTCCTACAATGAGCAGTTCTTC
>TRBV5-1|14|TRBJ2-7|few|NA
CASSVNPSSYEQYF
TGCGCCAGCAGTGTGAACCCAAGCTCCTACGAGCAGTACTTC
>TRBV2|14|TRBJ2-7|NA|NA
CASSASTANYEQYF
TGTGCCAGCAGTGCCTCGACAGCCAACTACGAGCAGTACTTC
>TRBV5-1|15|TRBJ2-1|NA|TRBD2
CASSPGTSEGNEQFF
TGCGCCAGCAGCCCGGGGACTAGCGAAGGCAATGAGCAGTTCTTC
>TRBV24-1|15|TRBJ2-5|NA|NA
CATSDPGPGKETQYF
TGTGCCACCAGTGACCCGGGACCGGGGAAAGAGACCCAGTACTTC
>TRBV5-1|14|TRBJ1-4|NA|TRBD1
CASSSGGLNEKLFF
TGCGCCAGCAGCTCAGGGGGTCTCAATGAAAAACTGTTTTTT
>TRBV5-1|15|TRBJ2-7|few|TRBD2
CASSLGVAGVREQYF
TGCGCCAGCAGCTTGGGAGTAGCGGGAGTTAGGGAGCAGTACTTC
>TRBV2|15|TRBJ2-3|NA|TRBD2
CASSERTSGGDTQYF
TGTGCCAGCAGTGAAAGGACTAGCGGTGGTGATACGCAGTATTTT
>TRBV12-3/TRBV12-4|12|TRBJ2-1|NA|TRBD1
CASTATGREQFF
TGTGCCAGCACCGCGACAGGGCGTGAGCAGTTCTTC
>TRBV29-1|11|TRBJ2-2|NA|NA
CSVEGPGELFF
TGCAGCGTTGAAGGTCCCGGGGAGCTGTTTTTT
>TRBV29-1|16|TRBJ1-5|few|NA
CSVIYQGQPSNQPQHF
TGCAGCGTCATCTACCAGGGGCAACCCTCCAATCAGCCCCAGCATTTT
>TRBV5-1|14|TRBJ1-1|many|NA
CASSLGQANTEAFF
TGTGCCAGCAGTTTAGGGCAGGCGAACACTGAAGCTTTCTTT
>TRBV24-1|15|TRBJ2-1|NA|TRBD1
CVTSDTSDRGHEQFF
TGTGTCACCAGTGACACTTCGGACAGGGGGCATGAGCAGTTCTTC
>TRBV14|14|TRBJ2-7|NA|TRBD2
CASSYSGSPNEQYF
TGTGCCAGCAGTTATAGCGGGAGTCCAAACGAGCAGTACTTC
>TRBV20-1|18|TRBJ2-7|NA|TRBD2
CSARDPSARLAGGDEQYF
TGCAGTGCTAGAGATCCGTCGGCGCGGCTAGCGGGAGGGGACGAGCAGTACTTC
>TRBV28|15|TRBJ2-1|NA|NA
CASSLRGGENNEQFF
TGTGCCAGCAGCCTACGAGGGGGGGAGAACAATGAGCAGTTCTTC
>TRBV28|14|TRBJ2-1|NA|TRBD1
CASGGDRGLSEQFF
TGTGCCAGCGGGGGGGACAGGGGGCTCAGTGAGCAGTTCTTC
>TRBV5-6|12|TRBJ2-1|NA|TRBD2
CASSLSGVQQFF
TGTGCCAGCAGCTTAAGCGGGGTACAGCAGTTCTTC
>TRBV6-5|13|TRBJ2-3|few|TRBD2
CASSYATSGKQYF
TGTGCCAGCAGTTACGCGACTAGCGGGAAGCAGTATTTT
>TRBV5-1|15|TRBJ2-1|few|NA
CASSPQTSSYNEQFF
TGCGCCAGCAGCCCCCAGACTAGCTCCTACAATGAGCAGTTCTTC
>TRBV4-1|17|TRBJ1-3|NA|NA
CASSQDSPGSPGNTIYF
TGCGCCAGCAGCCAAGATAGCCCGGGATCCCCTGGAAACACCATATATTTT
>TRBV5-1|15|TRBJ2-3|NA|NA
CASSLWWGATDTQYF
TGCGCCAGCAGCTTGTGGTGGGGAGCCACAGATACGCAGTATTTT
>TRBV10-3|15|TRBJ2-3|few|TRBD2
CAISPLAGGSDTQYF
TGTGCTATCAGCCCACTAGCGGGAGGGTCAGATACGCAGTATTTT
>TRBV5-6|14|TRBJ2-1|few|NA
CASSQDRFYNEQFF
TGTGCCAGCAGCCAGGACAGATTCTACAATGAGCAGTTCTTC
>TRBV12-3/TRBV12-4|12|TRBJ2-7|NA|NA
CASSNRTYEQYF
TGTGCCAGCAGCAATCGGACCTACGAGCAGTACTTC
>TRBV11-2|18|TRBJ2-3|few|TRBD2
CASSLPVTSGRISDTQYF
TGTGCCAGCAGCTTACCCGTGACTAGCGGGAGGATATCAGATACGCAGTATTTT
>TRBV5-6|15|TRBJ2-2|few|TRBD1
CASSSLTGGHGELFF
TGTGCCAGCAGCTCCTTAACAGGGGGACACGGGGAGCTGTTTTTT
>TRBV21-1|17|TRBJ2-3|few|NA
CASSRPGTGDYTDTQYF
TGTGCCAGCAGCCGTCCCGGGACAGGGGACTACACAGATACGCAGTATTTT
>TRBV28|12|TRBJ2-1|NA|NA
CASSLSGREQFF
TGTGCCAGCAGTTTATCGGGCAGGGAGCAGTTCTTC